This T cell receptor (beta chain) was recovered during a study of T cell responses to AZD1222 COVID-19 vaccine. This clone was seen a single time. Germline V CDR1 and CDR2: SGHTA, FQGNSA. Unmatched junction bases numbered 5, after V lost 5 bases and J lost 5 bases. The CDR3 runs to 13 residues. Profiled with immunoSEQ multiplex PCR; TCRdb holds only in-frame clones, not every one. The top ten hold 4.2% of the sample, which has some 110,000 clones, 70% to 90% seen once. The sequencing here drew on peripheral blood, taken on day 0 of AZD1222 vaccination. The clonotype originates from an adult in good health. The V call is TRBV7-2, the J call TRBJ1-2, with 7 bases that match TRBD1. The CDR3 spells CASSGQVGYGYTF. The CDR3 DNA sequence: TGTGCCAGCAGCGGACAGGTTGGTTATGGCTACACCTTC.